This T cell receptor beta chain was profiled in a study of cytomegalovirus exposure and HLA in healthy donors. Study-wide results and limits: The presence/absence work took it that sequencing depth was about the same across donors.

About this clone: What it binds is not known. Within the sample, other DNA sequences also encode this same CDR3.

Researchers ran the PCR with 60 Vbeta and 13 Jbeta primers. Profiling relied on immunoSEQ multiplex PCR, and the TCRdb table lists in-frame clones only, not all of them. Of 190,000 or so clones detected, over 80% appear once; the ten largest clones hold 1.6%. The germline gives CDR1 SGHRS, CDR2 YFSETQ. CDR3 size: 13 residues. With 5 bases removed from V and 8 bases from J, the gap between germline ends came to 16 bases. Sequencing was carried out using PBMCs. The source is a man in his forties or fifties in good health and CMV-seronegative. The chain has TRBV5-1 and TRBJ1-2, with D perhaps matching TRBD1 (5 bases). CDR3 loop: CASSHNTGDGYTF. DNA of the CDR3: TGCGCCAGCAGTCATAACACGGGGGACGGCTACACCTTC.